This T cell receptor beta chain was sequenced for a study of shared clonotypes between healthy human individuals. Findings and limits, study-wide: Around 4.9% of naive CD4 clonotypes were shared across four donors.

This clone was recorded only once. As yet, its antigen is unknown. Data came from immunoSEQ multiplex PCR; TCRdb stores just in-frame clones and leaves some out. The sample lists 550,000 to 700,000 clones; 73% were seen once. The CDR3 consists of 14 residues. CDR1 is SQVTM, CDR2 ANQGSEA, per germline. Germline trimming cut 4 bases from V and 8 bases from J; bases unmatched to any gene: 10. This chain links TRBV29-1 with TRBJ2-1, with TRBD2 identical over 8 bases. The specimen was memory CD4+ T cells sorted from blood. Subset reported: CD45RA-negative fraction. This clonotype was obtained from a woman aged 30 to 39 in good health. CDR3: CSVVKERESDEQFF. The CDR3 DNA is TGCAGCGTTGTCAAAGAGCGGGAGAGCGATGAGCAGTTCTTC.